Sequencing of this T cell receptor (beta chain) was carried out in a study of a mutant IDH1 vaccine in newly diagnosed glioma (dated by TCRdb to 2020 to 2022). In the study overall: Across visits V03 through V10, patients got a total of eight vaccinations, given in weeks 1, 3, 5, 7, 11, 15, 19 and 23. Of the approximately 35 treated patients, 62.5% were male and 37.5% were female, and a mean age of roughly 40 years was recorded. Longitudinal TCRB deep sequencing was performed for fewer than 30 treated patients wherever samples were available for exploratory analyses. Vaccination began 4-6 weeks after radiotherapy alone, or alongside temozolomide cycles in the chemotherapy-containing groups. Six visits were used for peripheral blood collection: V03 (baseline), V05, V07, V10, V12 and V13. Prior to enrollment, standard therapy consisting of radiotherapy alone, temozolomide alone, or radiochemotherapy with temozolomide had been administered to patients, with the combination being received by most patients.

Findings and caveats that apply to the study as a whole: Immune responses induced by the vaccine were seen in over 90% of patients across multiple MHC alleles. No apparent relationship was observed between pseudoprogression and alterations in the top peripheral T cell clonotypes detected by TCRB sequencing. PBMC samples for TCRB deep sequencing were selected based on availability. The authors noted that analyses of patient blood samples could not be reproduced because of sample limitations.

The sample's time point, from its label and the paper: week 23, last vaccination. Each vaccine dose, consisting of 300 ug of a 20-mer mutant IDH1 peptide in Montanide, was administered subcutaneously with topical imiquimod. Donors had newly diagnosed WHO grade 3 or 4 IDH1-mutant astrocytomas with loss of nuclear ATRX. The samples were drawn from NOA16, a multicentre, single-arm, open-label phase I trial in Germany that tested a mutant IDH1 peptide vaccine in humans for the first time. Genomic DNA for TCRB sequencing was extracted from EDTA blood using the DNeasy Blood and Tissue Kit. About this clone itself: Which antigen it targets is not known. One base away there is no much larger clone; base qualities are not given.

V is shortened by 1 base, J by 3 bases, and the region joining them spans 12 bases. The CDR3, cysteine through phenylalanine, is 15 amino acids long. Only the CDR3 part of the read is kept: 45 bases, read in frame from the first base. Via the germline V gene, CDR1 is SGHDN and CDR2 FVKESK. Libraries were prepared through the immunoSEQ multiplex PCR assay. Rearranged TCR beta chain sequences were amplified with the hsTCRB Kit following the manufacturer's protocol. Sequencing of TCRB libraries was carried out on an Illumina MiSeq. From the authors' description of their analysis: The kit vendor's proprietary platform handled demultiplexing, trimming and gene mapping. TCRdb provides this immuneACCESS table in a form limited to in-frame rearrangements. Some clones are lacking; in checked studies, under half of them reflect an unresolved V gene, and why the rest are absent is not known. V and J calls plus clone size are reproduced from that table; the DNA served to infer D and trimming. Within this sample are 88,000 or so clones, with roughly 85% of them counted one time only. Approximately 2.1% of the sample is held by the ten biggest clonotypes.

This sequence uses TRBV14 and TRBJ1-1; the D gene assignment is ambiguous. The TCR was taken from a man younger than 40 with glioma. Some clones in this sample may be carry-over from other donors' samples. The sequences come from PBMCs, collected from a glioma patient whose treatment included an IDH1 peptide vaccine. CDR3 loop: CASSQALTQDTEAFF. The DNA sequence is TGTGCCAGCAGCCAAGCCCTGACCCAGGACACTGAAGCTTTCTTT.